A single sample is the source of the 32 T cell receptor beta chains below, sequenced in a study of siplizumab effects on memory and regulatory T cells. Assay: immunoSEQ multiplex PCR; the TCRdb copy retains only in-frame clones and omits some. This sample yields around 100,000 clones, of which more than 90% are seen a single time; 0.15% belongs to the top ten. The sample comprised CD4+ T cells sorted from blood. These TCRs come from a human donor in good health.

This sequence joins TRBV20-1 and TRBJ2-3; no clear D. V gave up 1 base and J gave up 5 bases, with 4 bases separating them. The CDR3 has 11 residues. Germline CDR1 DFQATT, CDR2 SNEGSKA (reference sequence). The CDR3 region is CSARAVDTQYF. CDR3 nucleotide sequence: TGCAGTGCTAGAGCGGTAGATACGCAGTATTTT.

In DNA form, the CDR3 reads TGCGCCAGCAGCCTGAGACAGGGAGGATCCTACGAGCAGTACTTC. Protein sequence: CASSLRQGGSYEQYF. The rearrangement links TRBV5-1 to TRBJ2-7; the D gene is possibly TRBD1 (7 bases). The CDR3 loop spans 15 amino acids. Germline CDR1 SGHRS, CDR2 YFSETQ. Trimming took 4 bases from V and 1 from J, leaving 15 bases between them.

This chain joins TRBV27 and TRBJ2-2; 9 nucleotides match TRBD1. Trimming cost V 2 bases and J 6 bases; bases outside gene matches: 10. The CDR3 sequence is 17 residues long. In germline, CDR1 is MNHEY, CDR2 SMNVEV (reference sequence). CDR3 in amino acids: CASSLRKTGQGPGELFF. CDR3 sequence (DNA): TGTGCCAGCAGTTTACGTAAGACGGGACAGGGTCCCGGGGAGCTGTTTTTT.

V usage is TRBV6-6 and J usage is TRBJ2-7; D perhaps matches TRBD1 (6 bases). Germline assignment: CDR1 MNHNY and CDR2 SVGAGI (reference sequence). V lost 6 bases and J lost 4, with 10 bases in between. CDR3 size: 12 residues. The CDR3 sequence: CASSSRGYEQYF. CDR3 coding DNA: TGTGCCAGCAGCTCCAGGGGTTACGAGCAGTACTTC.

This chain joins TRBV27 and TRBJ2-1; 7 nucleotides align to TRBD1. Germline-derived CDR1 and CDR2 are MNHEY and SMNVEV (reference sequence). The CDR3 extends over 14 amino acids. V shed 3 bases, J shed 6 bases, and the junction held 5 bases outside the gene matches. Here the CDR3 reads CASSFHRGGNEQFF. CDR3 sequence (DNA): TGTGCCAGCAGTTTCCACAGGGGTGGCAATGAGCAGTTCTTC.

The chain links TRBV30 to TRBJ2-1, with D perhaps TRBD1 (6 bases). This CDR3 comprises 13 residues. Germline CDR1 and CDR2: GTSNPN and SVGIG (reference sequence). V dropped 5 bases and J dropped 1 base, with 9 bases sitting between them. In DNA form, the CDR3 reads TGTGCCTGGGCTAGGGGGTCCTACAATGAGCAGTTCTTC. It is translated as CAWARGSYNEQFF.

This chain connects TRBV18 to TRBJ2-6, with 7 positions matching TRBD1. CDR1 is KGHSH, CDR2 LQKENI, per germline. V lost 0 bases to trimming and J lost 2 bases; unmatched junction nucleotides: 7. This CDR3 contains 18 residues. Here the CDR3 DNA reads TGTGCCAGCTCACCACCCCCCGAGCAGGGGGCTGGGGCCAACGTCCTGACTTTC. This encodes CASSPPPEQGAGANVLTF.

V gene TRBV4-3 combines with J gene TRBJ2-1; D is unclear. Germline CDR1 and CDR2: LGHNA and YSLEER. V was cut by 0 bases and J by 4 bases, with 7 bases left in between. The CDR3 runs to 14 residues. The CDR3 nucleotides read TGCGCCAGCAGCCAAGAGTTCGGATACAATGAGCAGTTCTTC. Protein sequence: CASSQEFGYNEQFF.

The gene calls are TRBV23-1 and TRBJ2-5; the match to TRBD1 covers 12 bases. TRBV23-1 qualifies as an ORF whose function is uncertain. CDR3 length equals 17 residues. V was pared by 6 bases and J by 2 bases, with 10 bases of the junction left unmatched. Here the CDR3 reads CASSKGGTGGLQETQYF. CDR3 coding DNA: TGCGCCAGCAGCAAGGGCGGGACAGGGGGCCTTCAAGAGACCCAGTACTTC.

The V gene is TRBV5-1, the J gene TRBJ2-7, with D unclear. Germline V gene lookup returns CDR1 SGHRS and CDR2 YFSETQ. Deletions cut 2 bases from V and 3 bases from J, with 21 bases between. This CDR3 spans 17 amino acids. The CDR3 DNA reads TGCGCCAGCAGCTTCATGTCTTCGGTGCTCCTGGTCTACGAGCAGTACTTC. This codes for CASSFMSSVLLVYEQYF.

This clone has a single count. CDR3 sequence reads: CAWSTTVNQPQHF. The CDR3 region has the DNA TGTGCCTGGAGTACAACAGTAAATCAGCCCCAGCATTTT. The chain uses TRBV30 and TRBJ1-5; no reliable D call. V was cut by 2 bases and J by 4 bases, with 9 bases left in between. The CDR3 runs to 13 residues. Germline-derived CDR1 and CDR2 are GTSNPN and SVGIG (reference sequence).

The chain uses TRBV30 and TRBJ1-3, with D unclear. V was shortened by 0 bases and J by 0 bases, with 12 bases between the two germline ends. Looked up from germline, CDR1 is GTSNPN and CDR2 is SVGIG (reference sequence). This CDR3 spans 16 amino acids. In nucleotides, the CDR3 is TGTGCCTGGAGTGTACCAGGCGGCTACTCTGGAAACACCATATATTTT. This translates into CAWSVPGGYSGNTIYF. The complete variable domain, with remaining parts taken from reference TRBV30 and TRBJ1-3, reads SQTIHQWPATLVQPVGSPLSLECTVEGTSNPNLYWYRQAAGRGLQLLFYSVGIGQISSEVPQNLSASRPQDRQFILSSKKLLLSDSGFYLCAWSVPGGYSGNTIYFGEGSWLTVV.

The chain is built from TRBV10-1 and TRBJ2-7; unclear D gene. The CDR3 is made up of 15 amino acids. Germline V gene data show CDR1 as WNHNN and CDR2 as SYGVQD (reference sequence). Trimming took 2 bases from V and 3 from J, leaving 14 bases between them. CDR3 nucleotide sequence: TGCGCCAGCAGTGAGAGTCCAGGCAAGAGCTACGAGCAGTACTTC. This gives the protein CASSESPGKSYEQYF.

In this sample, this clone turned up a few times. The same CDR3 arises from other DNA sequences in this sample as well. The J gene is TRBJ1-2, the V gene TRBV27; D remains unclear. Germline V gene sequence: CDR1 MNHEY, CDR2 SMNVEV (reference sequence). This CDR3 contains 13 residues. Trimming pared 0 bases from V and 3 bases from J, leaving 5 bases between. The CDR3 spells CASSLSQYYGYTF. The CDR3, as DNA: TGTGCCAGCAGTTTATCACAGTACTATGGCTACACCTTC.

The chain carries TRBV18 and TRBJ2-2; 7 bases agree with TRBD1. Germline lookup yields CDR1 KGHSH and CDR2 LQKENI. CDR3 length: 15 amino acids. Germline trimming cut 1 base from V and 3 bases from J; bases unmatched to any gene: 2. In nucleotides, the CDR3 is TGTGCCAGCTCACCACAAGGGACAGACACCGGGGAGCTGTTTTTT. Translation: CASSPQGTDTGELFF.

This chain connects TRBV9 to TRBJ1-4; a possible D gene is TRBD1 (5 bases). Germline loops: CDR1 SGDLS, CDR2 YYNGEE. The V end lost 0 bases, the J end lost 2 bases, and 11 bases lay between the germline ends. The CDR3 has 16 amino acids. CDR3 sequence (DNA): TGTGCCAGCAGCGTAGGTGAGACAGATACTAATGAAAAACTGTTTTTT. Its protein is CASSVGETDTNEKLFF. Combining the CDR3 with reference TRBV9 and TRBJ1-4 gives the whole variable domain DSGVTQTPKHLITATGQRVTLRCSPRSGDLSVYWYQQSLDQGLQFLIQYYNGEERAKGNILERFSAQQFPDLHSELNLSSLELGDSALYFCASSVGETDTNEKLFFGSGTQLSVL.

The CDR3 DNA sequence: TGCGCCAGCAGCTTGGGGACAGCCCCAGATACGCAGTATTTT. Encoded protein: CASSLGTAPDTQYF. The genes are TRBV5-1 and TRBJ2-3, with TRBD1 as a possible D gene (6 bases). V lost 0 bases to trimming and J lost 4 bases, with 9 bases between them. CDR1 and CDR2 from the germline V gene are SGHRS and YFSETQ. CDR3 length: 14 residues. Full variable domain (remainder filled in from reference TRBV5-1 and TRBJ2-3): KAGVTQTPRYLIKTRGQQVTLSCSPISGHRSVSWYQQTPGQGLQFLFEYFSETQRNKGNFPGRFSGRQFSNSRSEMNVSTLELGDSALYLCASSLGTAPDTQYFGPGTRLTVL.

Only a few counts were recorded for this clone. The gene calls are TRBV19 and TRBJ2-3; perhaps TRBD1 as D (6 bases). CDR1 LNHDA and CDR2 SQIVND come from the germline V gene (reference sequence). With 4 bases removed from V and 6 bases from J, the gap between germline ends came to 11 bases. This CDR3 is 13 amino acids long. CDR3 nucleotide sequence: TGTGCCAGTAGTACCTACAGGGAGGATACGCAGTATTTT. Residues: CASSTYREDTQYF.

The rearrangement links TRBV18 to TRBJ2-3; D gene unclear. Trimming removed 1 base at V and 2 bases at J, with 7 bases between. The CDR3 is made up of 14 amino acids. Looked up from germline, CDR1 is KGHSH and CDR2 is LQKENI. CDR3 coding DNA: TGTGCCAGCTCACCACGAGCGATCACAGATACGCAGTATTTT. It codes for CASSPRAITDTQYF.

The rearrangement joins TRBV18 to TRBJ1-1; the D is unclear. The CDR3 has 16 residues. CDR1 KGHSH and CDR2 LQKENI come from the germline V gene. Deletions cut 1 base from V and 0 bases from J, with 12 bases between. CDR3 sequence: CASSPQRRGMNTEAFF. The DNA of the CDR3 is TGTGCCAGCTCACCACAAAGGCGTGGCATGAACACTGAAGCTTTCTTT. The entire variable domain, with the rest obtained from reference TRBV18 and TRBJ1-1, is as follows: NAGVMQNPRHLVRRRGQEARLRCSPMKGHSHVYWYRQLPEEGLKFMVYLQKENIIDESGMPKERFSAEFPKEGPSILRIQQVVRGDSAAYFCASSPQRRGMNTEAFFGQGTRLTVV.

V and J are TRBV10-1 and TRBJ2-7; no firm D call. Deletions cut 10 bases from V and 0 bases from J, with 7 bases between. Germline V gene lookup returns CDR1 WNHNN and CDR2 SYGVQD (reference sequence). This CDR3 comprises 11 residues. This chain's CDR3 is CATSSSYEQYF. The CDR3 DNA sequence: TGCGCCACCAGCAGCTCCTACGAGCAGTACTTC.

The chain has TRBV10-1 and TRBJ1-2; a weak D match, TRBD1 (5 bases). This CDR3 comprises 13 residues. Trimming pared 8 bases from V and 5 bases from J, leaving 15 bases between. Germline V CDR1 and CDR2: WNHNN, SYGVQD (reference sequence). The CDR3 region is CASCPGRVYGYTF. CDR3 nucleotides: TGCGCCAGCTGCCCGGGACGCGTTTATGGCTACACCTTC.

Written as DNA, the CDR3 is TGTGCCAGCAGCCGACAGGGGGTCGGGGAAAAACTGTTTTTT. Encoded protein: CASSRQGVGEKLFF. The V and J genes are TRBV27 and TRBJ1-4; 9 nucleotides match TRBD1. Germline CDR1 and CDR2: MNHEY and SMNVEV (reference sequence). V gave up 6 bases and J gave up 8 bases; unmatched junction bases: 7. The CDR3 has 14 residues.

The chain couples TRBV4-2 to TRBJ1-3; D is possibly TRBD1 (6 bases). Germline V gene lookup returns CDR1 LGHNA and CDR2 YNFKEQ. The CDR3 is 16 amino acids. Trimming shortened V by 4 bases and J by 4 bases, and 17 bases separated the two germline ends. This CDR3 is CASSPKQGRGGNTIYF. In nucleotides, the CDR3 is TGTGCCAGCAGCCCTAAACAGGGTAGGGGGGGAAACACCATATATTTT.

The CDR3 here is CASSLDGTSSYEQYF. The CDR3 region has the DNA TGTGCCAGCAGCTTAGATGGGACTAGCTCCTACGAGCAGTACTTC. J is TRBJ2-7 and V is TRBV7-2; 8 bases match TRBD2. Per the germline V gene, CDR1 is SGHTA and CDR2 is FQGNSA. Trimming cost V 1 base and J 0 bases; bases outside gene matches: 2. CDR3 size: 15 residues.

In the case of this clone: Germline is not matched at one junction end, which may reflect a read error. The V and J genes are TRBV5-1 and TRBJ1-2; the D gene is possibly TRBD1 (6 bases). The CDR3 length is 14 residues. In germline, CDR1 is SGHRS, CDR2 YFSETQ. CDR3 loop: CASSFDRWGDGYTF. The CDR3 DNA sequence: TGTGCCAGCAGCTTTGACAGGTGGGGAGATGGCTACACCTTC.

This chain uses TRBV7-9 with TRBJ2-1; D gene ambiguous. Between the trimmed V and J ends, which lost 1 base and 9 bases, there was a span of 16 bases. Germline values: CDR1 SEHNR, CDR2 FQNEAQ (reference sequence). The CDR3 is 15 residues long. CDR3 in DNA: TGTGCCAGCAGCTTAGGTAACGGCGGCCGCGGTGAGCAGTTCTTC. Protein: CASSLGNGGRGEQFF.

The chain is built from TRBV6-1 and TRBJ1-6; 10 positions match TRBD1. Unmatched junction bases numbered 8, after V lost 3 bases and J lost 9 bases. This CDR3 contains 16 residues. Germline values: CDR1 MNHNS, CDR2 SASEGT. For the CDR3, the DNA is TGTGCCAGCAGTGAGATCCGGACAGGGGGGACTTCACCCCTCCACTTT. Translated: CASSEIRTGGTSPLHF.

The chain uses TRBV10-3 and TRBJ2-3; 7 bases fit TRBD1. Losses at the gene ends were 5 bases for V and 2 bases for J; bases not matched to a gene: 7. The CDR3 consists of 15 residues. Germline V gives CDR1 ENHRY, CDR2 SYGVKD. The CDR3 nucleotides read TGTGCCATCAGTAGGACCGGGACAGTCACAGATACGCAGTATTTT. Translated: CAISRTGTVTDTQYF.

The chain uses TRBV23-1 and TRBJ1-1, with unresolved D. TRBV23-1 is flagged as an ORF with uncertain function. Between the trimmed V and J ends, which lost 4 bases and 6 bases, there was a span of 21 bases. CDR3 length: 16 residues. CDR3 coding DNA: TGCGCCAGCAGTCCCCATTTAAATGACACATGGGCTGAAGCTTTCTTT. Protein sequence: CASSPHLNDTWAEAFF.

The rearrangement uses TRBV2 and TRBJ1-2; 7 nucleotides match TRBD1. This CDR3 contains 13 residues. The V gene's germline CDR1 is SNHLY and CDR2 FYNNEI. The ends lost 6 bases at V and 6 bases at J; junction bases unmatched: 7. For the CDR3, the DNA is TGTGCCAGCAGCACCCCAGGGGGAGATGGCTACACCTTC. It specifies CASSTPGGDGYTF.

The gene calls are TRBV5-4 and TRBJ1-4, with 8 nucleotides matching TRBD1. V shed 4 bases and J 8 bases; nucleotides not matched to a gene: 7. Germline-derived CDR1 and CDR2 are SGHNT and YYREEE (reference sequence). The CDR3 consists of 14 residues. In DNA form, the CDR3 reads TGTGCCAGCAGCCCAGGGGGCACGATAGAAAAACTGTTTTTT. Protein: CASSPGGTIEKLFF.